Presented here are 26 T cell receptor beta chains from one specimen sequenced in a study of chemoradiotherapy in HPV16-positive cancers. Sequencing was performed with immunoSEQ multiplex PCR; in TCRdb, only in-frame clones are kept and a portion is missing. The table shows roughly 15,000 clones, with roughly 74% occurring only once. The sample was collected from a patient who underwent chemoradiotherapy. The receptors were gathered from a human donor with HPV-associated anogenital cancer.

The chain has TRBV5-3 and TRBJ2-1, with no clear D. TRBV5-3 is an ORF; its function is uncertain. This CDR3 spans 16 amino acids. The ends were cut back, 0 bases at V and 4 bases at J, with 14 bases in the middle. The CDR3 DNA sequence: TGTGCCAGAAGCTTGGTTTGGGCGGATACTTACAATGAGCAGTTCTTC. It is translated as CARSLVWADTYNEQFF.

The chain uses TRBV5-1 and TRBJ2-5; 9 bases match TRBD1. CDR3 length equals 16 residues. The junction had 8 bases not matched to a gene; V was cut back by 1 base and J by 4 bases. CDR1 is SGHRS and CDR2 is YFSETQ in the germline V gene. The CDR3 DNA reads TGCGCCAGCAGCTTGAGTGGTGGGACAGGGAGAGAGACCCAGTACTTC. Translation gives CASSLSGGTGRETQYF.

This clone showed up just once. The chain links TRBV11-2 to TRBJ1-1, with D tentatively TRBD1 (5 bases). Trimming took off 0 bases at V and 5 bases at J, with 13 bases between the two ends. The germline CDR1 and CDR2 sequences are SGHAT and FQNNGV. This CDR3 is built from 15 residues. CDR3: CASSLEPGGTTEAFF. The CDR3 region has the DNA TGTGCCAGCAGCTTAGAGCCCGGGGGAACGACTGAAGCTTTCTTT.

The chain joins TRBV13 to TRBJ2-7; D unclear. The V end lost 4 bases, the J end lost 7 bases, and 17 bases lay between the germline ends. This CDR3 is built from 14 residues. Per the germline V gene, CDR1 is PRHDT and CDR2 is FYEKMQ (reference sequence). CDR3 in DNA: TGTGCCAGCAGCTCGAGACTCCCACCCTGGGAGCAGTACTTC. Protein sequence: CASSSRLPPWEQYF.

V and J are TRBV6-1 and TRBJ1-4, with 7 bases identical to TRBD1. The V and J ends lost 10 bases and 5 bases, in that order; junction bases with no gene match: 7. Germline assignment: CDR1 MNHNS and CDR2 SASEGT. The CDR3 is 13 residues long. CDR3 nucleotides: TGTGCCACCCACAGGGGAGGGAATGAAAAACTGTTTTTT. Its translation: CATHRGGNEKLFF.

The V and J genes are TRBV6-6 and TRBJ2-3; D is unclear. Per germline, CDR1 MNHNY and CDR2 SVGAGI (reference sequence). CDR3 size: 16 residues. The V end lost 2 bases, the J end lost 0 bases, and 12 bases lay between the germline ends. The CDR3 DNA reads as TGTGCCAGCAGTTACATGGGCCCCTCGAGCACAGATACGCAGTATTTT. It codes for CASSYMGPSSTDTQYF.

The V and J genes are TRBV25-1 and TRBJ2-2; D ambiguous. CDR3 size: 16 residues. Per the germline V gene, CDR1 is MGHDK and CDR2 is SYGVNS. The V gene lost 2 bases and the J gene lost 7 bases, with 17 bases spanning the gap. Here the CDR3 DNA reads TGTGCCAGCAGTGAAGGTATCAACGAGATTGTCGGGGAGCTGTTTTTT. Translating gives CASSEGINEIVGELFF.

CDR3 protein: CASSWGDTQYF. The CDR3 DNA reads TGTGCCAGCAGCTGGGGGGATACGCAGTATTTT. V usage is TRBV5-6 and J usage is TRBJ2-3; D is possibly TRBD1 or TRBD2 (5 bases each). CDR3 length: 11 residues. Deletions cut 3 bases from V and 6 bases from J, with 5 bases between. Germline-derived CDR1 and CDR2 are SGHDT and YYEEEE.

This chain links TRBV5-5 with TRBJ2-3; TRBD2 agrees at 9 bases. The CDR3 runs to 16 residues. With 0 bases clipped from V and 0 bases from J, the junction kept 2 bases outside the gene matches. Germline loops: CDR1 SGHKS, CDR2 YYEKEE (reference sequence). This CDR3 reads CASSLVLAGSTDTQYF. CDR3 DNA: TGTGCCAGCAGCTTGGTCCTAGCGGGGAGCACAGATACGCAGTATTTT.

This sequence joins TRBV4-1 and TRBJ1-1; 7 nucleotides agree with TRBD1. The ends lost 1 base at V and 1 base at J; junction bases unmatched: 6. This CDR3 has 16 residues. The germline gives CDR1 MGHRA, CDR2 YSYEKL. In nucleotides, the CDR3 is TGCGCCAGCAGCCAAGGACAGGGACTCTCGAACACTGAAGCTTTCTTT. Protein: CASSQGQGLSNTEAFF.

The CDR3 nucleotides are TGTGCCAGTAGTATATCTAGTCCCAATGAGCAGTTCTTC. Protein product: CASSISSPNEQFF. The chain uses TRBV19 and TRBJ2-1; D is unclear. CDR1 is LNHDA, CDR2 SQIVND, per germline (reference sequence). V lost 2 bases and J 6 bases, leaving 8 bases between the germline ends. CDR3 length equals 13 residues.

The chain combines TRBV30 with TRBJ1-6; 10 bases are a match to TRBD1. Trimming cost V 4 bases and J 10 bases; bases outside gene matches: 7. The CDR3 covers 14 residues. Germline V gene data show CDR1 as GTSNPN and CDR2 as SVGIG (reference sequence). The CDR3 loop reads CAWNRDRGISPLHF. The DNA for the CDR3 is TGTGCCTGGAACCGGGACAGGGGCATCTCACCCCTCCACTTT.

The J gene is TRBJ2-7, the V gene TRBV5-6; a possible D gene is TRBD2 (6 bases). V lost 0 bases, J lost 4 bases, and 14 bases lay in between. There are 15 residues in the CDR3. The V gene's germline CDR1 is SGHDT and CDR2 YYEEEE. For the CDR3, the DNA is TGTGCCAGCAGCTTGGCCGGAGGGAGCGGTTACGAGCAGTACTTC. It is translated as CASSLAGGSGYEQYF.

V usage is TRBV5-1 and J usage is TRBJ1-2, with D maybe TRBD1 (5 bases). The ends were cut back, 0 bases at V and 0 bases at J, with 9 bases in the middle. This CDR3 is built from 15 residues. Germline V CDR1 and CDR2: SGHRS, YFSETQ. Written as DNA, the CDR3 is TGCGCCAGCAGCTTGGGACAGCTATCTAACTATGGCTACACCTTC. This codes for CASSLGQLSNYGYTF.

The genes are TRBV5-1 and TRBJ2-5; 8 positions match TRBD2. Germline V gene data show CDR1 as SGHRS and CDR2 as YFSETQ. The CDR3 spans 16 residues. The V gene end was trimmed by 5 bases and the J gene end by 0 bases; junction bases not matched to a gene: 9. The CDR3 nucleotides are TGCGCCAGCAGACCGACGGCTAGCGGGTACCAAGAGACCCAGTACTTC. Protein product: CASRPTASGYQETQYF.

V is TRBV29-1 and J is TRBJ2-1; D call uncertain. The CDR3 has 10 amino acids. Germline CDR1 is SQVTM and CDR2 is ANQGSEA. With 6 bases removed from V and 8 bases from J, the gap between germline ends came to 8 bases. The CDR3 DNA follows: TGCAGCGTCGGAAGATATGAGCAGTTCTTC. Translating gives CSVGRYEQFF.

The rearrangement links TRBV18 to TRBJ2-7, with 12 positions matching TRBD1. The V segment lost 5 bases and the J segment 5 bases; nucleotides outside the gene matches: 19. Looked up from germline, CDR1 is KGHSH and CDR2 is LQKENI. This CDR3 has 19 amino acids. CDR3 residues: CASSEVAFSRGTGGHEQYF. The DNA for the CDR3 is TGTGCCAGCTCAGAAGTCGCTTTTTCTAGGGGGACAGGGGGCCACGAGCAGTACTTC.

V usage is TRBV15 and J usage is TRBJ1-5; 11 positions agree with TRBD1. V gave up 4 bases and J gave up 4 bases; unmatched junction bases: 6. The CDR3 extends over 16 amino acids. CDR1 is LNHNV, CDR2 YYDKDF, per germline (reference sequence). Here the CDR3 DNA reads TGTGCCACCAGCACGGACAGGGGGCTTGTAAATCAGCCCCAGCATTTT. Translation: CATSTDRGLVNQPQHF.

In this sample, this clone turned up once. The rearrangement uses TRBV7-2 and TRBJ2-1; D remains unclear. Per the germline V gene, CDR1 is SGHTA and CDR2 is FQGNSA. The V and J ends lost 6 bases and 0 bases respectively, with 12 bases between them. The CDR3 runs to 15 residues. Here the CDR3 reads CASSRDASSYNEQFF. The CDR3 region has the DNA TGTGCCAGCAGTCGCGACGCAAGCTCCTACAATGAGCAGTTCTTC.

The chain links TRBV11-3 to TRBJ2-6, with 9 bases fitting TRBD2. Germline V gives CDR1 SGHNT, CDR2 YENEEA. With 1 base clipped from V and 2 bases from J, the junction kept 12 bases outside the gene matches. The CDR3 is 20 amino acids. CDR3 DNA: TGTGCCAGCAGCTTAGTGGGGCGGGGTAGCGGGAGCCCTGGGGCCAACGTCCTGACTTTC. This translates into CASSLVGRGSGSPGANVLTF.

The chain joins TRBV4-1 to TRBJ1-2; TRBD1 is a possible D gene (5 bases). There are 15 residues in the CDR3. Trimming removed 4 bases at V and 8 bases at J, with 20 bases between. Germline CDR1 and CDR2: MGHRA and YSYEKL. DNA for the CDR3: TGCGCCAGCAGCCCCCCGGTGAGAGGGACGAACGGCTACACCTTC. Translation gives CASSPPVRGTNGYTF.

The chain employs TRBV10-3 and TRBJ1-5; TRBD1 matches 9 bases. Trimming at V came to 6 bases and at J to 2 bases, leaving 5 bases not matched to a gene. Per germline, CDR1 ENHRY and CDR2 SYGVKD. CDR3 length: 15 amino acids. The CDR3 sequence: CAIREDRGGNQPQHF. The CDR3 nucleotides read TGTGCCATCAGGGAGGACAGGGGCGGCAATCAGCCCCAGCATTTT.

The J gene is TRBJ2-7, the V gene TRBV15; TRBD2 matches 7 bases. The CDR3 covers 14 residues. Germline assignment: CDR1 LNHNV and CDR2 YYDKDF (reference sequence). V lost 4 bases to trimming and J lost 3 bases; unmatched junction nucleotides: 6. CDR3 sequence (DNA): TGTGCCACCAGCAATCCCAGCGGGAACTACGAGCAGTACTTC. Translated, it gives CATSNPSGNYEQYF.

The CDR3 sequence is CASSLASSGYTSTDTQYF. CDR3 DNA sequence: TGTGCCAGCAGCTTAGCGTCTAGCGGGTACACTAGCACAGATACGCAGTATTTT. The chain has TRBV7-2 and TRBJ2-3; the match to TRBD2 covers 8 bases. The CDR3 is 18 amino acids. V gave up 0 bases and J gave up 0 bases; unmatched junction bases: 8. Germline lookup yields CDR1 SGHTA and CDR2 FQGNSA.

The gene calls are TRBV13 and TRBJ2-7, with no clear D. The CDR3 runs to 15 residues. Germline CDR1 PRHDT, CDR2 FYEKMQ (reference sequence). The V end was cut by 5 bases, the J end by 3 bases, with 17 bases between. The CDR3 nucleotides read TGTGCCAGCAGCCCAAAATCCGGTTTTAACTACGAGCAGTACTTC. Amino acids: CASSPKSGFNYEQYF.

The rearrangement uses TRBV5-1 and TRBJ2-1; D gene unclear. Germline V gene sequence: CDR1 SGHRS, CDR2 YFSETQ. V was pared by 1 base and J by 8 bases, with 10 bases between. CDR3 length: 13 residues. The CDR3 coding sequence is TGCGCCAGCAGCTTGATCCCCCTGGATGAGCAGTTCTTC. Translated: CASSLIPLDEQFF.